A single sample is the source of the 2 T cell receptor beta chains below, sequenced in a study of blood T cells in healthy people across ages. A second roughly 7 to 12 cycle PCR used barcoded and J-beta primers. TCRdb independently ran MiXCR on the 5' RACE reads; one entry per CDR3 protein. The sample lists hundreds of thousands of distinct CDR3 sequences; approximately 53% were seen once. The sequenced sample was blood. These receptors were collected from a man in his forties in good health.

CDR3 DNA: TGTGCCAGCGGCGACCCCACTGAAGCTTTCTTT. Translated: CASGDPTEAFF. This chain uses TRBV9 with TRBJ1-1; no clear D gene. The V and J ends lost 7 bases and 4 bases respectively, with 8 bases between them. This CDR3 is 11 amino acids long. Germline CDR1 SGDLS, CDR2 YYNGEE.

The CDR3 sequence: CSATGGAANDEQFF. In DNA form, the CDR3 reads TGCAGTGCCACCGGGGGAGCGGCTAACGATGAGCAGTTCTTC. This sequence joins TRBV20-1 and TRBJ2-1, with D maybe TRBD2 (6 bases). Germline V gives CDR1 DFQATT, CDR2 SNEGSKA (reference sequence). Trimming stripped 6 bases from V and 8 bases from J, with 20 bases between. This CDR3 has 14 residues.